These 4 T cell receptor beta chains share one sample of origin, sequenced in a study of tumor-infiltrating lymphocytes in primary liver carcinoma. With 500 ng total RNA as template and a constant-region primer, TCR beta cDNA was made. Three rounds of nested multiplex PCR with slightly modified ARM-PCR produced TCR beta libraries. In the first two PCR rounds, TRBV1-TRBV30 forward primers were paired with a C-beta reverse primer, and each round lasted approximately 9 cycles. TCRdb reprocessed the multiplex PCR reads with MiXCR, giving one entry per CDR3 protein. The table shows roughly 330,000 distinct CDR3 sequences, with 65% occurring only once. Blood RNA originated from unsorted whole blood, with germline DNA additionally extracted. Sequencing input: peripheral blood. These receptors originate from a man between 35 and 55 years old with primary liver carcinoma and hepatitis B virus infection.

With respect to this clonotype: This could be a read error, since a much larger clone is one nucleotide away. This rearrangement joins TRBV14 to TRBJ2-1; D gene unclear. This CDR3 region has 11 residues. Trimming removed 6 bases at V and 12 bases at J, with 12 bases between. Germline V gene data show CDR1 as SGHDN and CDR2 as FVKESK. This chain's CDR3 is CASSFRHGQFF. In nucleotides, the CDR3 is TGTGCCAGCAGTTTTCGCCATGGGCAGTTCTTC.

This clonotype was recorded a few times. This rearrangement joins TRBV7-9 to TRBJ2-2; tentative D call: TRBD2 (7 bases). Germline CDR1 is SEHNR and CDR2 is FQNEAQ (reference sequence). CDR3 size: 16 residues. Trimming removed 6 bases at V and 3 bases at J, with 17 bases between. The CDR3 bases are TGTGCCAGCAGTCGCGACGCGGGGGCGGACACCGGGGAGCTGTTTTTT. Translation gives CASSRDAGADTGELFF.

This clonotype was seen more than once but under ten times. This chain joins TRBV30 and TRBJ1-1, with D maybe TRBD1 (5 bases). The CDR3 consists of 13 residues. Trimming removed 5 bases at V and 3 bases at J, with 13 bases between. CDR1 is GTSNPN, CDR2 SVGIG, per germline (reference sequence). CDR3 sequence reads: CAWSGTFHTEAFF. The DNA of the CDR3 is TGTGCCTGGTCCGGGACGTTTCACACTGAAGCTTTCTTT.

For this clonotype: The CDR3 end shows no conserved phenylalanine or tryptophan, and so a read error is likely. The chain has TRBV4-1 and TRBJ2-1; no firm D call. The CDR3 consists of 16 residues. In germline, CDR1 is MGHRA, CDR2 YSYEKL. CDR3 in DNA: TGCGCCGGCAGCCAGATAGGCTCTAACTCCTACAATGAGCAGTTCGTC. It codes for CAGSQIGSNSYNEQFV.